The source of this T cell receptor beta chain is a study of blood T cells in healthy people across ages. The table lists this clonotype with many counts. Its matching antigen is unknown. Sample-barcoded 5' priming and a J-beta primer mix drove a second PCR of about 6 to 11 cycles. From the 5' RACE reads, TCRdb called clonotypes with MiXCR, one entry per CDR3 protein. Among 650,000 to 1,000,000 distinct CDR3 sequences listed, around 34% were seen once. Caucasian individuals from Russia who were healthy and aged about 6 to 95 acted as donors. General observations from the study: TCR beta diversity, measured per million T cells, fell in a roughly linear way with age.

The CDR3 sequence is 14 residues long. V was cut by 0 bases and J by 2 bases, with 8 bases left in between. CDR1 is LGHNA and CDR2 is YSLEER in the germline V gene. The sequencing input was blood. This chain links TRBV4-3 with TRBJ2-7; D is possibly TRBD2 (5 bases). This clonotype was obtained from a young man in good health. CDR3 in amino acids: CASSQDEGPYEQYF. CDR3 sequence (DNA): TGCGCCAGCAGCCAAGATGAGGGCCCCTACGAGCAGTACTTC.